The present entry profiles one T cell receptor (beta chain) with its context. Trimming cost V 5 bases and J 4 bases, with 12 bases left between them. The CDR3 loop spans 14 amino acids. Germline V lookup: CDR1 KGHDR, CDR2 SFDVKD. The study recruited people aged roughly 18 to 95 years across about two dozen US areas. Libraries were prepared by immunoSEQ multiplex PCR; TCRdb keeps only in-frame clonotypes and omits some of them. The table shows around 340,000 clones, with around 85% occurring only once. These data are taken from a study of blood T cell repertoires in COVID-19. The rearrangement uses TRBV24-1 and TRBJ2-3, with a possible D match to TRBD1 (6 bases). The specimen sequenced was PBMCs or T cells enriched from blood (not recorded which). The sequence came from a woman aged 40 to 55 with acute COVID-19. Here the CDR3 DNA reads TGTGCCACCAGTGCCAGGGGTGGGGCAGATACGCAGTATTTT. Translating it yields CATSARGGADTQYF.